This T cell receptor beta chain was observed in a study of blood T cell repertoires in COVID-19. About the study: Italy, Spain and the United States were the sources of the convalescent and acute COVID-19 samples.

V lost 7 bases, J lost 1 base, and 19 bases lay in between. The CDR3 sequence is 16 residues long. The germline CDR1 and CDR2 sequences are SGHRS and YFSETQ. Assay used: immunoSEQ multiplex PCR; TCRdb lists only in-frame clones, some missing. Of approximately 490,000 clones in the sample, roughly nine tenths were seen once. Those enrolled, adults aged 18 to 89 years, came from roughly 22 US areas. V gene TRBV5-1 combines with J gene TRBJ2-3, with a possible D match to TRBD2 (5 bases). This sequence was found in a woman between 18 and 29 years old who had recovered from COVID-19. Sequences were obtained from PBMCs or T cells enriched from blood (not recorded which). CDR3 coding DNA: TGCGCCAGCGAGCGTGGGTCTAGCAAGGGCACAGATACGCAGTATTTT. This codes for CASERGSSKGTDTQYF.